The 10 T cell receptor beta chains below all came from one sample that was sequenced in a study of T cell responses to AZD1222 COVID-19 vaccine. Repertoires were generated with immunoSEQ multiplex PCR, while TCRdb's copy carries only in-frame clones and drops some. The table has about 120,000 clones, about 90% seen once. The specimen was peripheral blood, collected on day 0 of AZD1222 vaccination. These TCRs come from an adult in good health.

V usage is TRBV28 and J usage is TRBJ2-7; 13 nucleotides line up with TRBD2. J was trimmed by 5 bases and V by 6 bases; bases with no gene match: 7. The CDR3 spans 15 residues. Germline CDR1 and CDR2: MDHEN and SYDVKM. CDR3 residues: CASSRLAGGADEQYF. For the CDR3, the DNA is TGTGCCAGCAGCCGACTAGCGGGAGGAGCGGACGAGCAGTACTTC.

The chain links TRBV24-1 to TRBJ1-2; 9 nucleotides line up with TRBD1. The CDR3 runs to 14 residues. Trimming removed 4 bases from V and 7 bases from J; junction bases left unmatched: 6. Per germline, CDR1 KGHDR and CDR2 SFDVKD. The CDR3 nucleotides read TGTGCCACCAGTGACGCCGGGACAGGGTTTGGCTACACCTTC. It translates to CATSDAGTGFGYTF.

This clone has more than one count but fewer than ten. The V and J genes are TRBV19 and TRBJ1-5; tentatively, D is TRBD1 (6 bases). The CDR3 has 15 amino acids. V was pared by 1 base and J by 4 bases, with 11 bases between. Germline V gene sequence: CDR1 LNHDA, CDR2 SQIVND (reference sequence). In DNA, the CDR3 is TGTGCCAGTAGTATAGGATACAGGGTAAATCAGCCCCAGCATTTT. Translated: CASSIGYRVNQPQHF.

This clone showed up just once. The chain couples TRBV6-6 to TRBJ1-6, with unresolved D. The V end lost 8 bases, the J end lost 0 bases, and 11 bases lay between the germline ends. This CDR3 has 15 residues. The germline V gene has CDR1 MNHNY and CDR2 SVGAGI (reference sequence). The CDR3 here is CASGLSNSYNSPLHF. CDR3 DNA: TGTGCCAGCGGACTGTCAAACTCCTATAATTCACCCCTCCACTTT.

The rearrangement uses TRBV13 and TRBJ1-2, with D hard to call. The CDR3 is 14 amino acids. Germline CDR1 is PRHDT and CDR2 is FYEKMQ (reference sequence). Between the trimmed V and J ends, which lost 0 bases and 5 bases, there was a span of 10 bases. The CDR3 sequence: CASSLGQGWYGYTF. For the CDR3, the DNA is TGTGCCAGCAGCTTAGGCCAAGGGTGGTATGGCTACACCTTC.

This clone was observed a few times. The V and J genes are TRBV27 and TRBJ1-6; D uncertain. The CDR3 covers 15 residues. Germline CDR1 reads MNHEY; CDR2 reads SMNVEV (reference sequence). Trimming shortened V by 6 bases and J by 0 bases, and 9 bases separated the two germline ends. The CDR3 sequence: CASRPGVSYNSPLHF. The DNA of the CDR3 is TGTGCCAGCAGACCCGGGGTCTCCTATAATTCACCCCTCCACTTT.

The CDR3 nucleotides are TGTGCCAGCAGCCCCGCGTCCCTGGGGCTAGCGGGAGGGAACACCGGGGAGCTGTTTTTT. The encoded protein is CASSPASLGLAGGNTGELFF. This sequence joins TRBV3-1 (or the pseudogene TRBV3-2) and TRBJ2-2; 11 positions agree with TRBD2. The CDR3 contains 20 residues. Germline V CDR1 and CDR2: LGHDT, YNNKEL (reference sequence). The V and J ends lost 4 bases and 1 base, in that order; junction bases with no gene match: 14.

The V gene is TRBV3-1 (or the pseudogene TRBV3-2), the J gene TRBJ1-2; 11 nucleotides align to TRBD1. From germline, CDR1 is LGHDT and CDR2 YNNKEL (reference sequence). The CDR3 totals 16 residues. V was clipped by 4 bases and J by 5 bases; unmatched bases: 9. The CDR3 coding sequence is TGTGCCAGCAGCCGCGGACCGGGACAGGGGGATTATGGCTACACCTTC. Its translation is CASSRGPGQGDYGYTF.

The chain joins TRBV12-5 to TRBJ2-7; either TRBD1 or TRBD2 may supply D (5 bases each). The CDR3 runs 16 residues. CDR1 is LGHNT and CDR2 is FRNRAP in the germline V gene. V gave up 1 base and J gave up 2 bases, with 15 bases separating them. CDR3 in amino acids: CASGLGSSGPTYEQYF. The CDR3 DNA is TGTGCTAGTGGTTTGGGGAGCTCGGGACCAACCTACGAGCAGTACTTC.

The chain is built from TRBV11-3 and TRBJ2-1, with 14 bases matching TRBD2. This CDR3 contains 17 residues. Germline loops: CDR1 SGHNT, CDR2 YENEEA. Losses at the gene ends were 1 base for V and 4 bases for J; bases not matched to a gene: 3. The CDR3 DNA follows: TGTGCCAGCAGCTTAGCAGGACTAGCGGGAGGTTACAATGAGCAGTTCTTC. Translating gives CASSLAGLAGGYNEQFF.